These 12 T cell receptor beta chains originate from one sample sequenced in a study of type 1 regulatory T cells. TCRdb independently ran MiXCR on the reads; one entry per CDR3 protein. The sample consists of about 39,000 distinct CDR3 sequences, 12% of them appearing once. No antigens are known for them. The specimen was cultured non-Tr1 T cells, either the whole culture or a sorted T cell fraction (not recorded which). These TCRs come from a human donor in good health.

This clonotype has more than one count but fewer than ten. The chain is built from TRBV6-2 or TRBV6-3 and TRBJ1-6, with 7 bases aligning to TRBD1. V shed 2 bases, J shed 11 bases, and the junction held 9 bases outside the gene matches. CDR3 length: 15 amino acids. Germline V CDR1 and CDR2: MNHEY, SVGEGT. CDR3 region: CASSYRTGVGAPLHF. The CDR3 DNA sequence: TGTGCCAGCAGTTACCGAACAGGGGTTGGTGCACCCCTCCACTTT.

The gene calls are TRBV5-5 and TRBJ1-5; D unclear. V was clipped by 2 bases and J by 3 bases, with 12 bases between them. CDR1 SGHKS and CDR2 YYEKEE come from the germline V gene (reference sequence). CDR3 length equals 15 residues. The CDR3 loop reads CASSLSYVYNQPQHF. As DNA, the CDR3 is TGTGCCAGCAGCTTATCATATGTTTACAATCAGCCCCAGCATTTT.

This clonotype was recorded once. The chain combines TRBV12-3 or TRBV12-4 with TRBJ1-3, with 8 bases matching TRBD1. The CDR3 covers 17 residues. This chain's CDR3 is CPPLRRDRPHSGNTIYF. DNA of the CDR3: TGTCCACCCTTACGTAGGGACAGGCCCCACTCTGGAAACACCATATATTTT.

This clonotype was observed at least ten times. The chain combines TRBV3-1 with TRBJ1-5; 7 nucleotides match TRBD1. Trimming at V came to 4 bases and at J to 1 base, leaving 4 bases not matched to a gene. The length of the CDR3 is 15 residues. Germline assignment: CDR1 LGHDT and CDR2 YNNKEL (reference sequence). The DNA of the CDR3 is TGTGCCAGCAGCCCTACAGGGGTGAGCAATCAGCCCCAGCATTTT. Translating gives CASSPTGVSNQPQHF.

This rearrangement joins TRBV20-1 to TRBJ2-1; the D gene is possibly TRBD1 (6 bases). The CDR3 consists of 14 residues. Germline lookup yields CDR1 DFQATT and CDR2 SNEGSKA (reference sequence). Deletions cut 0 bases from V and 9 bases from J, with 15 bases between. This chain's CDR3 is CSAREEKGRGEQFF. CDR3 nucleotides: TGCAGTGCTAGAGAGGAAAAGGGCAGGGGTGAGCAGTTCTTC.

This clonotype was recorded at least ten times. The gene calls are TRBV6-1 and TRBJ1-5; 10 nucleotides align to TRBD1. Germline loops: CDR1 MNHNS, CDR2 SASEGT. The trim removed 8 bases at V and 6 bases at J, leaving 7 bases unmatched. CDR3 length: 14 residues. In nucleotides, the CDR3 is TGTGCCAGCTCATGGACAGGGGGACTTCAGCCCCAGCATTTT. This sequence encodes CASSWTGGLQPQHF.

The chain couples TRBV6-1 to TRBJ2-7; 7 bases line up with TRBD1. The germline CDR1 and CDR2 sequences are MNHNS and SASEGT. This CDR3 region has 14 residues. V gave up 6 bases and J gave up 0 bases; unmatched junction bases: 5. CDR3 in amino acids: CASRETGRSYEQYF. CDR3 sequence (DNA): TGTGCCAGCAGAGAGACAGGGCGCTCCTACGAGCAGTACTTC.

This clonotype has at least ten counts. The rearrangement joins TRBV7-8 to TRBJ2-7, with a weak D call TRBD1 (5 bases). The CDR3 totals 16 residues. Germline CDR1 SGHVS, CDR2 FQNEAQ. The V end was cut by 2 bases, the J end by 8 bases, with 22 bases between. This chain's CDR3 is CASSLIVGAGPTKQYF. In nucleotides, the CDR3 is TGTGCCAGCAGCTTAATAGTTGGGGCCGGACCTACGAAGCAGTACTTC.

Points on this clonotype: With only one base between it and a far larger clone, this is likely a read error. The CDR3 DNA reads TGTGCCAGCAGCTCCACCAGCGGGACTAGCGATGAGCAGTACTTC. It encodes CASSSTSGTSDEQYF. The chain recombines TRBV5-4 with TRBJ2-5; 10 positions match TRBD2. CDR1 SGHNT and CDR2 YYREEE come from the germline V gene (reference sequence). With 3 bases clipped from V and 11 bases from J, the junction kept 13 bases outside the gene matches. The CDR3 is made up of 15 amino acids.

This clonotype came up many times. CDR3 amino acids: CASSSGPYEQYF. In DNA, the CDR3 is TGTGCCAGCAGTTCCGGCCCCTACGAGCAGTACTTC. The chain couples TRBV28 to TRBJ2-7; D is uncertain. Trimming shortened V by 4 bases and J by 2 bases, and 6 bases separated the two germline ends. This CDR3 has 12 residues. Germline CDR1 is MDHEN and CDR2 is SYDVKM.

As regards this clonotype: It may be a read error: a sequence one base away is much more abundant. The chain employs TRBV2 and TRBJ1-5; possible D gene TRBD1, 6 bases. The CDR3 length is 13 residues. From germline, CDR1 is SNHLY and CDR2 FYNNEI. V lost 10 bases, J lost 5 bases, and 15 bases lay in between. The CDR3 here is CANSYSGDQPQHF. The CDR3 nucleotides are TGTGCCAACAGCTACTCAGGGGATCAGCCCCAGCATTTT.

About this clonotype: A much larger clone lies a single base off, so this may be a read error. V gene TRBV6-5 combines with J gene TRBJ1-2; maybe TRBD1 (6 bases). The CDR3 length is 17 residues. The germline V gene encodes CDR1 MNHEY and CDR2 SVGAGI. The CDR3 spells CASSYGFGGALDYGNTF. The CDR3 nucleotides are TGTGCCAGCAGTTACGGTTTTGGGGGGGCGCTGGATTATGGCAACACCTTC.